This TCR beta chain was captured in a study of early T cells in non-severe SARS-CoV-2 infection. Germline CDR1 DFQATT, CDR2 SNEGSKA (reference sequence). V dropped 6 bases and J dropped 5 bases, with 10 bases sitting between them. CDR3 length: 11 residues. In this sample, this clonotype turned up a few times. The library protocol tagged individual cDNA molecules with unique molecular identifiers. TCRdb re-called the 5' RACE reads with MiXCR, one entry per CDR3 protein. Of 25,000 to 30,000 distinct CDR3 sequences in the sample, 5.6% are singletons; the top ten hold more than 20%. Sequencing input: whole blood. The rearrangement links TRBV20-1 to TRBJ1-1; D remains ambiguous. The origin of this receptor is an adult who was a healthcare worker with PCR-confirmed SARS-CoV-2 infection or an uninfected control (not recorded which). The DNA of the CDR3 is TGCAGTGCCCTAAGGTTAACTGAAGCTTTCTTT. It is translated as CSALRLTEAFF.